Following are 31 T cell receptor beta chains from one sample sequenced in a study of cytomegalovirus exposure and HLA in healthy donors. The PCR was carried out with 60 Vbeta primers and 13 Jbeta primers. Clones were read by immunoSEQ multiplex PCR, and TCRdb kept only the in-frame ones, dropping some. The sample contains roughly 190,000 clones, less than 85% of which appear only once. Sequencing used PBMCs. The receptor source for this set is a girl aged 5 to 17 in good health and CMV-seropositive.

This sequence joins TRBV5-1 and TRBJ1-5, with 10 bases lining up with TRBD1. J was trimmed by 3 bases and V by 3 bases; bases with no gene match: 9. CDR3 length equals 17 residues. Germline CDR1 SGHRS, CDR2 YFSETQ. The CDR3 reads CASSSLPGQGTNQPQHF. The CDR3 region has the DNA TGCGCCAGCAGCTCCCTCCCGGGACAGGGGACCAATCAGCCCCAGCATTTT.

The chain employs TRBV18 and TRBJ2-2; possibly TRBD1 for D (6 bases). There are 14 residues in the CDR3. In germline, CDR1 is KGHSH, CDR2 LQKENI. V was trimmed by 1 base and J by 6 bases, leaving 9 bases between them. This CDR3 reads CASSPQDSAGELFF. The CDR3 coding sequence is TGTGCCAGCTCACCACAGGACAGCGCCGGGGAGCTGTTTTTT.

This chain uses TRBV19 with TRBJ1-2; D gene ambiguous. The CDR3 is 15 residues long. From germline, CDR1 is LNHDA and CDR2 SQIVND (reference sequence). Trimming left V 6 bases short and J 4 bases short, with 18 bases between. CDR3 in amino acids: CASSQQTGFFYGYTF. The CDR3 region has the DNA TGTGCCAGTAGCCAACAGACGGGATTTTTCTATGGCTACACCTTC.

The V gene is TRBV6-5, the J gene TRBJ2-3, with D possibly being TRBD2 (5 bases). The CDR3 spans 16 residues. The ends were cut back, 0 bases at V and 0 bases at J, with 10 bases in the middle. Per germline, CDR1 MNHEY and CDR2 SVGAGI. CDR3 amino acids: CASSYSMGSSTDTQYF. CDR3 sequence (DNA): TGTGCCAGCAGTTACTCGATGGGGAGCAGCACAGATACGCAGTATTTT.

This clone was detected only a few times. The gene calls are TRBV11-3 and TRBJ1-1; perhaps TRBD1 as D (6 bases). This CDR3 comprises 13 residues. With 6 bases removed from V and 5 bases from J, the gap between germline ends came to 13 bases. CDR1 and CDR2 from the germline V gene are SGHNT and YENEEA. The CDR3 loop reads CASSPGVGTEAFF. Here the CDR3 DNA reads TGTGCCAGCAGTCCAGGGGTGGGGACTGAAGCTTTCTTT.

In DNA, the CDR3 is TGTGCCAGCAGCCGAATACCAGGCCTCAATCAGCCCCAGCATTTT. It encodes CASSRIPGLNQPQHF. The V and J genes are TRBV7-2 and TRBJ1-5; D remains ambiguous. V gave up 5 bases and J gave up 3 bases, with 14 bases separating them. Germline assignment: CDR1 SGHTA and CDR2 FQGNSA. This CDR3 region has 15 residues.

The rearrangement joins TRBV4-3 to TRBJ2-1; 8 bases fit TRBD2. The germline CDR1 and CDR2 sequences are LGHNA and YSLEER. V lost 1 base, J lost 2 bases, and 1 base stayed unmatched. The CDR3 runs to 15 residues. CDR3 residues: CASSQARGAYNEQFF. The CDR3 nucleotides are TGCGCCAGCAGCCAAGCGCGGGGGGCCTACAATGAGCAGTTCTTC.

V and J are TRBV4-2 and TRBJ2-5; 9 positions match TRBD2. Per the germline V gene, CDR1 is LGHNA and CDR2 is YNFKEQ. V gave up 0 bases and J gave up 5 bases; unmatched junction bases: 10. The CDR3 length is 17 residues. The CDR3, as DNA: TGTGCCAGCAGCCAAGATCGGGCGGGGGGGCCAGGGGAGACCCAGTACTTC. It is translated as CASSQDRAGGPGETQYF.

This clone has more than one count but fewer than ten. The chain carries TRBV9 and TRBJ2-3, with D perhaps matching TRBD2 (6 bases). In germline, CDR1 is SGDLS, CDR2 YYNGEE. This CDR3 contains 14 residues. The V gene lost 3 bases and the J gene lost 3 bases, with 11 bases spanning the gap. The CDR3 region is CASSAFAGTDTQYF. The CDR3 DNA follows: TGTGCCAGCAGCGCCTTCGCGGGGACAGATACGCAGTATTTT.

This rearrangement joins TRBV29-1 to TRBJ2-5, with a tentative D call TRBD2 (5 bases). CDR3 length: 13 amino acids. The germline V and J ends were trimmed by 4 bases and 2 bases, with 11 bases remaining between them. Germline V gene data show CDR1 as SQVTM and CDR2 as ANQGSEA. CDR3 sequence reads: CSVGEWLQETQYF. The CDR3, as DNA: TGCAGCGTTGGGGAGTGGCTTCAAGAGACCCAGTACTTC.

CDR3 sequence reads: CASSTARQGSTEAFF. The CDR3 DNA follows: TGTGCCAGCAGCACCGCCAGACAGGGGAGCACTGAAGCTTTCTTT. The chain is built from TRBV5-4 and TRBJ1-1; 8 positions agree with TRBD1. This CDR3 has 15 amino acids. Germline V gene data show CDR1 as SGHNT and CDR2 as YYREEE (reference sequence). Trimming at V came to 4 bases and at J to 4 bases, leaving 9 bases not matched to a gene.

This clone was counted a few times. The genes are TRBV10-1 and TRBJ2-7; 8 bases align to TRBD2. In germline, CDR1 is WNHNN, CDR2 SYGVQD (reference sequence). The CDR3 totals 15 residues. The V and J ends lost 6 bases and 0 bases, in that order; junction bases with no gene match: 7. DNA of the CDR3: TGCGCCAGCAGCCTTGGCGGGGGGAGCTCCTACGAGCAGTACTTC. Translating it yields CASSLGGGSSYEQYF.

The chain carries TRBV10-1 and TRBJ2-7; 10 bases align to TRBD2. The J segment lost 2 bases and the V segment lost 5 bases, leaving 6 bases of the junction unmatched. There are 15 residues in the CDR3. The germline V gene has CDR1 WNHNN and CDR2 SYGVQD (reference sequence). The DNA for the CDR3 is TGCGCCAGCAGTAAGGGGGGACTAGCGACCTACGAGCAGTACTTC. Protein: CASSKGGLATYEQYF.

The table lists this clone with a few counts. V and J are TRBV6-4 and TRBJ2-3, with 9 positions matching TRBD2. The CDR3 has 15 amino acids. The germline CDR1 and CDR2 sequences are MRHNA and SNTAGT. Germline trimming cut 3 bases from V and 2 bases from J; bases unmatched to any gene: 3. This CDR3 is CASSESSGATDTQYF. The CDR3 DNA reads TGTGCCAGCAGTGAGTCTAGCGGGGCCACAGATACGCAGTATTTT.

The chain links TRBV27 to TRBJ1-2, with TRBD1 matching 7 bases. Germline CDR1 MNHEY, CDR2 SMNVEV (reference sequence). This CDR3 is 14 amino acids long. V gave up 8 bases and J gave up 7 bases; unmatched junction bases: 13. CDR3 bases: TGTGCCAGCGGCCTAAATAGGGGGCGCGGTGGCTACACCTTC. It encodes CASGLNRGRGGYTF.

The chain has TRBV19 and TRBJ1-2; TRBD1 might be the D (6 bases). This CDR3 has 14 amino acids. V lost 4 bases to trimming and J lost 2 bases, with 11 bases between them. Germline V CDR1 and CDR2: LNHDA, SQIVND (reference sequence). The CDR3 nucleotides read TGTGCCAGTAGTACCCAGGGGTCCAACTATGGCTACACCTTC. Residues: CASSTQGSNYGYTF.

This clone was detected a few times. CDR3 nucleotide sequence: TGTGCCAGCAGTTACGGGACTAGCGGCTACGAGCAGTACTTC. It encodes CASSYGTSGYEQYF. V gene TRBV6-5 combines with J gene TRBJ2-7, with 11 bases that match TRBD2. This CDR3 spans 14 amino acids. Germline values: CDR1 MNHEY, CDR2 SVGAGI. V lost 2 bases to trimming and J lost 3 bases; unmatched junction nucleotides: 0.

This sequence joins TRBV9 and TRBJ2-4; 12 nucleotides agree with TRBD2. Germline CDR1 and CDR2: SGDLS and YYNGEE. Germline trimming cut 0 bases from V and 6 bases from J; bases unmatched to any gene: 4. The CDR3 runs 16 residues. The CDR3 DNA follows: TGTGCCAGCAGCGTAGGGACTAGCGGGGAACTAAACATTCAGTACTTC. Protein sequence: CASSVGTSGELNIQYF.

The chain uses TRBV25-1 and TRBJ2-1; a weak D match, TRBD2 (5 bases). Germline loops: CDR1 MGHDK, CDR2 SYGVNS. CDR3 length: 16 residues. V was clipped by 7 bases and J by 3 bases, with 19 bases between them. CDR3 in amino acids: CASTAFSGQRYNEQFF. In DNA form, the CDR3 reads TGTGCCAGCACCGCCTTCAGCGGCCAGCGCTACAATGAGCAGTTCTTC.

In its sample, this clone was seen once. The V call is TRBV19, the J call TRBJ2-2; a weak D match, TRBD1 (5 bases). Germline values: CDR1 LNHDA, CDR2 SQIVND (reference sequence). Trimming pared 6 bases from V and 1 base from J, leaving 18 bases between. CDR3 length equals 17 residues. In DNA, the CDR3 is TGTGCCAGTAGCGATAGGACCCTCAGGGTGAACACCGGGGAGCTGTTTTTT. As protein: CASSDRTLRVNTGELFF.

This chain uses TRBV19 with TRBJ1-1; 9 bases map to TRBD1. J lost 3 bases, V lost 9 bases, and 8 bases had no gene match. The CDR3 sequence is 14 residues long. Germline CDR1 LNHDA, CDR2 SQIVND (reference sequence). The chain's CDR3 is CASLGRTGDTEAFF. The CDR3 bases are TGTGCCAGCTTGGGTAGGACAGGGGACACTGAAGCTTTCTTT.

The chain has TRBV12-5 and TRBJ1-2, with D tentatively TRBD1 (5 bases). The V gene lost 0 bases and the J gene lost 6 bases, with 29 bases spanning the gap. In germline, CDR1 is LGHNT, CDR2 FRNRAP. The CDR3 contains 20 residues. CDR3 coding DNA: TGTGCTAGTGGTTTGGTACGGGACGGGAGAAGGTGGGAGGTCTATGATGGCTACACCTTC. This encodes CASGLVRDGRRWEVYDGYTF.

The CDR3 DNA is TGTGCCAGTGAACAGGGATTGAGGTACGAGCAGTACTTC. Amino acid sequence: CASEQGLRYEQYF. The V call is TRBV19, the J call TRBJ2-7, with D perhaps matching TRBD1 (6 bases). Per the germline V gene, CDR1 is LNHDA and CDR2 is SQIVND (reference sequence). V lost 8 bases to trimming and J lost 4 bases, with 15 bases between them. The CDR3 runs to 13 residues. Complete variable domain (other parts from reference TRBV19 and TRBJ2-7): DGGITQSPKYLFRKEGQNVTLSCEQNLNHDAMYWYRQDPGQGLRLIYYSQIVNDFQKGDIAEGYSVSREKKESFPLTVTSAQKNPTAFYLCASEQGLRYEQYFGPGTRLTVT.

CDR3 in DNA: TGTGCCAGCAGCTTAGGGGGAAACACCGGGGAGCTGTTTTTT. Amino acids: CASSLGGNTGELFF. This rearrangement joins TRBV5-4 to TRBJ2-2; D possibly corresponds to TRBD1 (6 bases). This CDR3 is 14 amino acids long. Looked up from germline, CDR1 is SGHNT and CDR2 is YYREEE (reference sequence). The V end was cut by 2 bases, the J end by 2 bases, with 7 bases between.

CDR3 nucleotides: TGTGCTAGTGGTTTCGGGACAGGGGGTGAAAAACTGTTTTTT. It encodes CASGFGTGGEKLFF. The chain has TRBV12-5 and TRBJ1-4; 11 nucleotides line up with TRBD1. The germline gives CDR1 LGHNT, CDR2 FRNRAP. CDR3 size: 14 residues. Losses at the gene ends were 3 bases for V and 7 bases for J; bases not matched to a gene: 1.

This chain connects TRBV13 to TRBJ2-5, with D possibly matching TRBD2 (5 bases). Germline CDR1 PRHDT, CDR2 FYEKMQ (reference sequence). The CDR3 is 14 residues long. V was cut by 2 bases and J by 5 bases, with 12 bases left in between. CDR3: CASSLRPGGETQYF. CDR3 sequence (DNA): TGTGCCAGCAGCTTACGTCCCGGAGGTGAGACCCAGTACTTC.

This chain joins TRBV5-6 and TRBJ1-1, with unresolved D. The germline gives CDR1 SGHDT, CDR2 YYEEEE. V lost 5 bases and J lost 0, with 8 bases in between. The CDR3 is 13 amino acids. CDR3 in DNA: TGTGCCAGCAGTTCGAACATGAACACTGAAGCTTTCTTT. This gives the protein CASSSNMNTEAFF.

The chain has TRBV11-3 and TRBJ2-2; tentative D call: TRBD2 (6 bases). Trimming took off 1 base at V and 6 bases at J, with 18 bases between the two ends. Germline V lookup: CDR1 SGHNT, CDR2 YENEEA. The CDR3 runs 17 residues. CDR3 DNA: TGTGCCAGCAGCTTAGTTTGGACTACCAGTAGCGCCGGGGAGCTGTTTTTT. Amino acids: CASSLVWTTSSAGELFF. The full variable domain, with the rest looked up from reference TRBV11-3 and TRBJ2-2, is EAGVVQSPRYKIIEKKQPVAFWCNPISGHNTLYWYLQNLGQGPELLIRYENEEAVDDSQLPKDRFSAERLKGVDSTLKIQPAELGDSAVYLCASSLVWTTSSAGELFFGEGSRLTVL.

The V and J genes are TRBV4-3 and TRBJ1-6; 7 bases match TRBD1. The CDR3 totals 15 residues. In germline, CDR1 is LGHNA, CDR2 YSLEER. Trimming cost V 4 bases and J 9 bases; bases outside gene matches: 9. CDR3 region: CASSPDRVLGSPLHF. In DNA form, the CDR3 reads TGCGCCAGCAGCCCCGACAGGGTTCTCGGTTCACCCCTCCACTTT.

V and J are TRBV9 and TRBJ1-6; the match to TRBD1 covers 7 bases. Germline lookup yields CDR1 SGDLS and CDR2 YYNGEE. V was pared by 4 bases and J by 8 bases, with 6 bases of the junction left unmatched. The CDR3 sequence is 14 residues long. In nucleotides, the CDR3 is TGTGCCAGCAGCACAGAGGGACAGCATTCACCCCTCCACTTT. Translating it yields CASSTEGQHSPLHF.

The V and J genes are TRBV4-3 and TRBJ1-2; tentative D call: TRBD1 (5 bases). V was clipped by 3 bases and J by 2 bases, with 13 bases between them. The CDR3 is 15 amino acids. Looked up from germline, CDR1 is LGHNA and CDR2 is YSLEER. This CDR3 is CASSHSRQWNYGYTF. CDR3 nucleotide sequence: TGCGCCAGCAGCCACAGCAGACAGTGGAACTATGGCTACACCTTC.